The clone carrying this T cell receptor (beta chain) was found a few times. Its target is unknown. The record originates from a study of identical twins. Points from the study as a whole: In cord blood, abundant beta clonotypes had fewer insertions; memory showed no trend.

It was template switching that added a universal primer site, and there were unique molecular identifiers on the cDNA. In TCRdb, the 5' RACE reads were re-called with MiXCR into one record per CDR3 protein. Of hundreds of thousands of distinct CDR3 sequences listed, 8% to 9% are singletons. The data also belong to a second study, concerning yellow fever vaccine responses in identical twins. That work states: Convergence reportedly seemed to mark part of the twins' vaccine T cell response, with personalization marking the rest.

This clonotype was obtained from a woman under 30 in good health. The sequenced sample consisted of memory (CD45RO+) T cells sorted from blood.

CDR3 region: CASSLRGAGGPYNEQFF. CDR3 DNA: TGTGCCAGCAGTTTACGAGGGGCGGGAGGGCCCTACAATGAGCAGTTCTTC. V is TRBV27 and J is TRBJ2-1, with 9 nucleotides matching TRBD2. This CDR3 is built from 17 residues. Trimming removed 2 bases from V and 2 bases from J; junction bases left unmatched: 7. Germline values: CDR1 MNHEY, CDR2 SMNVEV (reference sequence).